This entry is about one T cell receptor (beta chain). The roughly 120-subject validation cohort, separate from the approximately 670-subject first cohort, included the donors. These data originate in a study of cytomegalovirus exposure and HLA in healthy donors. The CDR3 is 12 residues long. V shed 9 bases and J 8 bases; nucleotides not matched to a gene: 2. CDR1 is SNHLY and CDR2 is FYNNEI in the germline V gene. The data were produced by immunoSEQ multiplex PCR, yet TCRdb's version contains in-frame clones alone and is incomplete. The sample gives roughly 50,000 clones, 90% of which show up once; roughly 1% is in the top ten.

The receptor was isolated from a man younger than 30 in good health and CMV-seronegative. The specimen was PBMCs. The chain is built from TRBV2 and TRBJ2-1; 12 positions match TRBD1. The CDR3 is CARGQGAHEQFF. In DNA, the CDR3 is TGTGCCAGGGGACAGGGGGCCCATGAGCAGTTCTTC. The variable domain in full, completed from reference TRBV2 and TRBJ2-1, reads EPEVTQTPSHQVTQMGQEVILRCVPISNHLYFYWYRQILGQKVEFLVSFYNNEISEKSEIFDDQFSVERPDGSNFTLKIRSTKLEDSAMYFCARGQGAHEQFFGPGTRLTVL.